This entry features one T cell receptor beta chain sequence. What it binds is unknown. Treatment meaning: roughly nine-day PBMC culture with coronavirus spike peptide pools or control peptides (ViraFEST assay). This sample is part of a study of vaccination and CD4 T cells after COVID-19. Study details: Collection of post-vaccine samples followed dose two by a median approximately 76 days, spanning a range of 14 to 241. Some control cultures received a CEFX pool, which served as the positive control. Others received an HIV-1 Nef pool or no peptide.

Cultured CD4+ T-cell DNA underwent Oncomine TCR Beta short-read sequencing. Genomic DNA was taken out of cultured CD4+ T cells by extraction. One entry per CDR3 protein results from TCRdb running MiXCR on the PCR reads. The sample holds 15,000 to 20,000 distinct CDR3 sequences, 63% seen once. The clonotype comes from a human donor who had recovered from COVID-19. The sample was CD4+ T cells from blood, cultured in vitro.

The CDR3 spells CASSAVRQNTGELFF. The CDR3 nucleotides read TGCGCCAGCAGTGCCGTCAGGCAGAACACCGGGGAGCTGTTTTTT. The rearrangement links TRBV10-2 to TRBJ2-2, with D uncertain. Germline V gene data show CDR1 as WSHSY and CDR2 as SAAADI. The germline V and J ends were trimmed by 4 bases and 1 base, with 10 bases remaining between them. The CDR3 runs to 15 residues.